A selection of T cell receptor beta chains follows, all from one sample in a study of blood T cell repertoires in COVID-19. Sequencing was performed with immunoSEQ multiplex PCR; in TCRdb, only in-frame clones are kept and a portion is missing. Of roughly 300,000 clones listed, 65% to 90% are singletons. Material for sequencing was PBMCs or T cells enriched from blood (not recorded which). All receptors derive from a woman between 35 and 50 years old with acute COVID-19. Each CDR3 is given with its conserved first and last residue. D genes are given only for firm matches. The size of a clone is reported for some rows only, either as once, few or many, or as a class for expanded clones.

V gene	J gene	D gene	clone size	CDR3 DNA	CDR3 protein
TRBV28	TRBJ1-4	.	.	TGTGCCAGCGGCAGGGTCCGGAATAATGAAAAACTGTTTTTT	CASGRVRNNEKLFF
TRBV6-5	TRBJ2-4	.	.	TGTGCCAGCTCGGAGGGCATTGTAGCCAAAAACATTCAGTACTTC	CASSEGIVAKNIQYF
TRBV7-9	TRBJ1-1	TRBD1	.	TGTGCCAGCAGCTCAGGGGGCGGCACTGAAGCTTTCTTT	CASSSGGGTEAFF
TRBV2	TRBJ2-5	TRBD2	.	TGTGCCAGCACCATAACGGGGGGGGCCTTCGCGGAGACCCAGTACTTC	CASTITGGAFAETQYF
TRBV7-9	TRBJ1-2	TRBD1	.	TGTGCCAGCATCCCAGGACAGGGCGCCTTC	CASIPGQGAF
TRBV6-1	TRBJ1-2	.	.	TGTGCCAGCAGTGAATTATTACCAGGAAGAGGCTACACCTTC	CASSELLPGRGYTF
TRBV28	TRBJ1-5	TRBD1	.	TGTGCCAGCAGGACCGGACAGGGAGTTCAGCCCCAGCATTTT	CASRTGQGVQPQHF
TRBV5-1	TRBJ1-4	.	.	TGCGCCAGCAGCTTGGGCGGGACGGAGGAAAAACTGTTTTTT	CASSLGGTEEKLFF
TRBV19	TRBJ1-2	TRBD1	.	TGTGCCACCCGGGCAGGGGGTAACTATGGCTACACCTTC	CATRAGGNYGYTF
TRBV6-5	TRBJ2-7	.	.	TGTGCCAGCAGTTACTCGAGACAGCAAACCTACGAGCAGTACTTC	CASSYSRQQTYEQYF
TRBV6-5	TRBJ2-7	TRBD1	few	TGTGCCAGCAGTTACGACCGGGACAGGGTGGGGAAGCAGTACTTC	CASSYDRDRVGKQYF
TRBV7-2	TRBJ1-4	TRBD1	.	TGTGCCAGCAGCATCCGGGACAGGGGAACTAATGAAAAACTGTTTTTT	CASSIRDRGTNEKLFF
TRBV9	TRBJ2-1	TRBD2	.	TGTGCCAGCAGCGTAGGGCTAGCGGGAGGCGTCGGAACGGCGGTTGAGCAGTTCTTC	CASSVGLAGGVGTAVEQFF
TRBV6-5	TRBJ1-2	TRBD1	.	TGTGCCAGCAGTTGGGACAGGGCAAAGGCTGGCTACACCTTC	CASSWDRAKAGYTF
TRBV19	TRBJ1-1	.	.	TGTGCCAGTAGTATGGCCTCCGAAGCTTTCTTT	CASSMASEAFF
TRBV18	TRBJ2-5	.	.	TGTGCCAGCTCCCTCAACAGAGACGCTCAAGAGACCCAGTACTTC	CASSLNRDAQETQYF
TRBV6-1	TRBJ2-3	TRBD1	.	TGTGCCAGCAGTGAAAATGGACAGGGCACAGATACGCAGTATTTT	CASSENGQGTDTQYF
TRBV3-1/TRBV3-2	TRBJ2-7	.	.	TGTGCCAGCAGCCTCGGGGGTGTGGGTTACGAGCAGTACTTC	CASSLGGVGYEQYF
TRBV2	TRBJ2-3	.	few	TGTGCCAGCCACTCCTACACAGATACGCAGTATTTT	CASHSYTDTQYF
TRBV7-3	TRBJ2-6	.	once	TGTGCCAGCAGTAGCTCACGCTCTGGGGCCAACGTCCTGACTTTC	CASSSSRSGANVLTF
TRBV4-3	TRBJ1-4	.	once	TGCGCCAGCAGCCAAGAAGGGACCGGGAGACTGTTTTTT	CASSQEGTGRLFF
TRBV4-1	TRBJ2-5	.	.	TGCGCCAGCAGCCAAAATGAGGCCCTCCGGCAAGAGACCCAGTACTTC	CASSQNEALRQETQYF